The 8 T cell receptor beta chains listed next were all sequenced from one sample in a study of blood T cell repertoires in COVID-19. Clones were read by immunoSEQ multiplex PCR, and TCRdb kept only the in-frame ones, dropping some. The sample yields about 400,000 clones, 87% seen once. The sample was PBMCs or T cells enriched from blood (not recorded which). The receptors were gathered from a woman aged 18-29 years with acute COVID-19.

This clone was seen only once. Other nucleotide sequences from this sample produce the same CDR3. J is TRBJ2-7 and V is TRBV7-9; no definite D call. V was trimmed by 5 bases and J by 4 bases, leaving 6 bases between them. Per the germline V gene, CDR1 is SEHNR and CDR2 is FQNEAQ (reference sequence). The CDR3 runs 11 residues. The DNA of the CDR3 is TGTGCCAGCAGCCCGCAGTACGAGCAGTACTTC. The encoded protein is CASSPQYEQYF. Complete variable domain (other parts from reference TRBV7-9 and TRBJ2-7): DTGVSQNPRHKITKRGQNVTFRCDPISEHNRLYWYRQTLGQGPEFLTYFQNEAQLEKSRLLSDRFSAERPKGSFSTLEIQRTEQGDSAMYLCASSPQYEQYFGPGTRLTVT.

In this sample, this clone turned up a few times. J is TRBJ1-2 and V is TRBV9; no clear D. Per the germline V gene, CDR1 is SGDLS and CDR2 is YYNGEE. Between the trimmed V and J ends, which lost 5 bases and 8 bases, there was a span of 22 bases. This CDR3 is 15 amino acids long. CDR3: CASSHGSDGSYGYTF. The CDR3 region has the DNA TGTGCCAGCAGTCATGGGTCCGACGGGTCATACGGCTACACCTTC.

V is TRBV4-3 and J is TRBJ2-2; D is perhaps TRBD2 (6 bases). V was shortened by 0 bases and J by 6 bases, with 14 bases between the two germline ends. CDR3 length equals 16 residues. Germline V lookup: CDR1 LGHNA, CDR2 YSLEER. The CDR3, as DNA: TGCGCCAGCAGCCAAGACCTCGGGTCGGGGGCCGGGGAGCTGTTTTTT. Encoded protein: CASSQDLGSGAGELFF.

The chain links TRBV30 to TRBJ1-6, with D perhaps TRBD1 (5 bases). Germline V CDR1 and CDR2: GTSNPN, SVGIG (reference sequence). V was shortened by 0 bases and J by 8 bases, with 17 bases between the two germline ends. CDR3 size: 16 residues. The CDR3 sequence: CAWSVRVGLGDSPLHF. CDR3 nucleotide sequence: TGTGCCTGGAGTGTACGTGTGGGACTGGGGGATTCACCCCTCCACTTT. The whole variable domain, filled in from reference TRBV30 and TRBJ1-6, reads SQTIHQWPATLVQPVGSPLSLECTVEGTSNPNLYWYRQAAGRGLQLLFYSVGIGQISSEVPQNLSASRPQDRQFILSSKKLLLSDSGFYLCAWSVRVGLGDSPLHFGNGTRLTVT.

CDR3 bases: TGTGCCAGCAGTTTCAATCTGCGGCAGAATACGCAGTATTTT. It translates to CASSFNLRQNTQYF. The gene calls are TRBV28 and TRBJ2-3; D gene unclear. Germline V gene sequence: CDR1 MDHEN, CDR2 SYDVKM. Trimming took 3 bases from V and 7 from J, leaving 14 bases between them. CDR3 length: 14 amino acids. Together with reference TRBV28 and TRBJ2-3, the CDR3 gives the full variable domain: DVKVTQSSRYLVKRTGEKVFLECVQDMDHENMFWYRQDPGLGLRLIYFSYDVKMKEKGDIPEGYSVSREKKERFSLILESASTNQTSMYLCASSFNLRQNTQYFGPGTRLTVL.

The chain couples TRBV19 to TRBJ2-1; 9 positions agree with TRBD2. This CDR3 contains 15 residues. Germline lookup yields CDR1 LNHDA and CDR2 SQIVND (reference sequence). The V and J ends lost 1 base and 7 bases, in that order; junction bases with no gene match: 5. CDR3 sequence (DNA): TGTGCCAGTAGTATAGCGGGACTAGCAAGTAATGAGCAGTTCTTC. It is translated as CASSIAGLASNEQFF.

The chain carries TRBV2 and TRBJ2-7; D remains ambiguous. CDR3 size: 13 residues. V was trimmed by 7 bases and J by 2 bases, leaving 12 bases between them. Germline loops: CDR1 SNHLY, CDR2 FYNNEI. CDR3 residues: CASMSGLTYEQYF. The DNA of the CDR3 is TGTGCCAGCATGTCAGGATTAACCTACGAGCAGTACTTC.

This clone is a singleton in its sample. J is TRBJ1-2 and V is TRBV12-3 or TRBV12-4; D remains unclear. V was cut by 4 bases and J by 11 bases, with 11 bases left in between. This CDR3 contains 11 residues. The CDR3 reads CASSSRGLYTF. CDR3 sequence (DNA): TGTGCCAGCAGTTCACGGGGTCTTTACACCTTC.